Here is one T cell receptor (beta chain) with its context. Its target is not known. The sample belongs to a study of cytomegalovirus exposure and HLA in healthy donors. Regarding the study as a whole: The majority of TCR sequences were rare, yet some public TCRs appeared in many donors. TCR beta chains numbering some 150 were designated cytomegalovirus-associated. Subsequent analysis showed first-cohort TCR clusters tending to co-occur in around 110 validation repertoires. High specificity and sensitivity for cytomegalovirus status were reported for the classifier.

Libraries were prepared by immunoSEQ multiplex PCR; TCRdb keeps only in-frame clonotypes and omits some of them. The data contain 100,000 to 120,000 clones, over 85% of them singletons. Germline values: CDR1 GTSNPN, CDR2 SVGIG (reference sequence). V gave up 2 bases and J gave up 8 bases; unmatched junction bases: 19. The CDR3 extends over 18 amino acids. The TCR comes from a woman aged 18-29 years in good health and CMV-seronegative. The chain has TRBV30 and TRBJ1-4; 8 positions agree with TRBD1. Sequences were obtained from PBMCs. CDR3 sequence (DNA): TGTGCCTGGAGTAGCAGGGGGCTCTTCACCGAACCCGGGGAAAAACTGTTTTTT. Amino acids: CAWSSRGLFTEPGEKLFF.